This TCR beta chain was captured in a study of response to subunit inactivated influenza vaccine. CDR3 length: 15 residues. Germline lookup yields CDR1 MNHNS and CDR2 SASEGT. V gave up 5 bases and J gave up 4 bases, with 16 bases separating them. TCRdb passed the RT-PCR reads through MiXCR, listing each CDR3 protein once. The profile shows about 190,000 distinct CDR3 sequences, around an eighth of them singletons. This clonotype was seen a few times. The source of this sequence is a man in his fifties or sixties who received an inactivated influenza vaccine. This sequence joins TRBV6-1 and TRBJ2-3; D perhaps matches TRBD2 (6 bases). Here the sequenced sample was CD8+ T cells sorted from PBMCs, taken about 5 days after vaccination. The CDR3 loop reads CASSLSAGLADTQYF. In DNA, the CDR3 is TGTGCCAGCAGTCTCTCTGCGGGACTGGCAGATACGCAGTATTTT.